The entry that follows covers one T cell receptor beta chain sequence. The sample is drawn from a study of cytomegalovirus exposure and HLA in healthy donors. Germline-derived CDR1 and CDR2 are SGDLS and YYNGEE. V was pared by 0 bases and J by 4 bases, with 13 bases between. The CDR3 is 15 amino acids. Use of 60 Vbeta and 13 Jbeta primers characterized the PCR. Using immunoSEQ multiplex PCR, the repertoire was profiled, and TCRdb retains in-frame clones only, with some absent. The listing records about 34,000 clones. The sample was PBMCs. This chain links TRBV9 with TRBJ1-1; a weak D match, TRBD1 (5 bases). The TCR originated in a woman between 40 and 50 years old in good health and CMV-seropositive. CDR3 loop: CASSVEGVWGTEAFF. DNA for the CDR3: TGTGCCAGCAGCGTAGAAGGGGTATGGGGCACTGAAGCTTTCTTT.